This is a list of T cell receptor beta chains from one sample in a study of T cell responses to AZD1222 COVID-19 vaccine. Using immunoSEQ multiplex PCR, the repertoire was profiled, and TCRdb retains in-frame clones only, with some absent. The sample consists of roughly 140,000 clones, about 90% of them appearing once. The sample was peripheral blood, taken 28 days after the second AZD1222 dose. The receptors originated from an adult who received the AZD1222 COVID-19 vaccine. Each CDR3 is given with its conserved first and last residue. Fields, in order: J gene, clone size, D gene, V gene, CDR3 protein, CDR3 DNA. The D gene is left open where the match is weak. Rows may omit the clone size; those that give it use once, few, many or a size class.

j_gene: TRBJ1-2; abundance: .; d_gene: TRBD1; v_gene: TRBV5-1; CDR3aa: CASSFTGQGGSGYTF; CDR3nt: TGCGCCAGCAGCTTTACCGGACAGGGCGGGTCTGGCTACACCTTC
j_gene: TRBJ1-6; abundance: .; d_gene: .; v_gene: TRBV10-3; CDR3aa: CAISGTGDSPLHF; CDR3nt: TGTGCCATCAGTGGGACTGGTGATTCACCCCTCCACTTT
j_gene: TRBJ1-3; abundance: .; d_gene: .; v_gene: TRBV24-1; CDR3aa: CATSDGNTIYF; CDR3nt: TGTGCCACCTCAGATGGAAACACCATATATTTT
j_gene: TRBJ1-4; abundance: few; d_gene: .; v_gene: TRBV7-9; CDR3aa: CASSLQGNEKLFF; CDR3nt: TGTGCCAGCAGCTTACAGGGTAATGAAAAACTGTTTTTT
j_gene: TRBJ1-5; abundance: .; d_gene: .; v_gene: TRBV28; CDR3aa: CASTRGGRQPQHF; CDR3nt: TGTGCCAGCACCAGAGGCGGTAGACAGCCCCAGCATTTT
j_gene: TRBJ2-7; abundance: once; d_gene: .; v_gene: TRBV21-1; CDR3aa: CASRKNPGEVEQYF; CDR3nt: TGTGCCAGCAGAAAGAATCCGGGAGAGGTCGAGCAGTACTTC
j_gene: TRBJ1-1; abundance: .; d_gene: .; v_gene: TRBV3-1/TRBV3-2; CDR3aa: CASSHLGQGNTEAFF; CDR3nt: TGTGCCAGCAGCCATCTAGGGCAAGGGAACACTGAAGCTTTCTTT
j_gene: TRBJ1-6; abundance: .; d_gene: .; v_gene: TRBV7-2; CDR3aa: CASSEQVIIDSPLHF; CDR3nt: TGTGCCAGCAGCGAACAGGTCATAATCGATTCACCCCTCCACTTT
j_gene: TRBJ2-7; abundance: .; d_gene: .; v_gene: TRBV4-2; CDR3aa: CASSQERLANYEQYF; CDR3nt: TGTGCCAGCAGCCAGGAGCGGCTAGCGAACTACGAGCAGTACTTC
j_gene: TRBJ2-5; abundance: few; d_gene: .; v_gene: TRBV24-1; CDR3aa: CATSVGGVGGQETQYF; CDR3nt: TGTGCCACCAGTGTTGGTGGGGTCGGGGGACAAGAGACCCAGTACTTC
j_gene: TRBJ2-3; abundance: .; d_gene: .; v_gene: TRBV27; CDR3aa: CASSIPPSSTDTQYF; CDR3nt: TGTGCCAGCAGCATTCCCCCGTCTAGCACAGATACGCAGTATTTT
j_gene: TRBJ1-2; abundance: .; d_gene: .; v_gene: TRBV27; CDR3aa: CASSLIYSGDYGYTF; CDR3nt: TGTGCCAGCAGTTTAATTTATTCGGGGGACTATGGCTACACCTTC
j_gene: TRBJ2-2; abundance: .; d_gene: TRBD2; v_gene: TRBV5-4; CDR3aa: CASSPAGANTGELFF; CDR3nt: TGTGCCAGCAGCCCCGCGGGGGCGAACACCGGGGAGCTGTTTTTT
j_gene: TRBJ2-1; abundance: .; d_gene: TRBD2; v_gene: TRBV24-1; CDR3aa: CATSDLRLGGGRVDEQFF; CDR3nt: TGTGCCACCAGTGACTTGCGCCTTGGCGGGGGGCGGGTGGATGAGCAGTTCTTC
j_gene: TRBJ1-1; abundance: .; d_gene: .; v_gene: TRBV6-5; CDR3aa: CASSYLDTDTEAFF; CDR3nt: TGTGCCAGCAGTTATCTGGACACCGACACTGAAGCTTTCTTT
j_gene: TRBJ1-6; abundance: .; d_gene: .; v_gene: TRBV5-8; CDR3aa: CASSSNSGWGNSPLHF; CDR3nt: TGTGCCAGCAGCTCTAACTCGGGATGGGGAAATTCACCCCTCCACTTT
j_gene: TRBJ2-2; abundance: .; d_gene: TRBD1; v_gene: TRBV19; CDR3aa: CASSTRDRVLRLENTGELFF; CDR3nt: TGTGCCAGTAGTACAAGGGACAGGGTGCTCAGGTTGGAAAACACCGGGGAGCTGTTTTTT
j_gene: TRBJ2-4; abundance: .; d_gene: .; v_gene: TRBV19; CDR3aa: CASSETGPAGNIQYF; CDR3nt: TGTGCCAGTAGCGAAACAGGACCCGCGGGGAACATTCAGTACTTC
j_gene: TRBJ1-5; abundance: .; d_gene: .; v_gene: TRBV18; CDR3aa: CASSPGQQYSNQPQHF; CDR3nt: TGTGCCAGCTCACCCGGACAGCAGTATAGCAATCAGCCCCAGCATTTT
j_gene: TRBJ2-1; abundance: .; d_gene: .; v_gene: TRBV28; CDR3aa: CASSLKPAGGPEGVF; CDR3nt: TGTGCCAGCAGTTTAAAGCCCGCCGGCGGGCCAGAAGGGGTCTTC
j_gene: TRBJ2-1; abundance: .; d_gene: TRBD2; v_gene: TRBV6-5; CDR3aa: CASTKRGGAREQFF; CDR3nt: TGTGCCAGCACCAAGCGGGGTGGGGCAAGGGAGCAGTTCTTC
j_gene: TRBJ2-7; abundance: .; d_gene: .; v_gene: TRBV3-1/TRBV3-2; CDR3aa: CASSQLSPAQGRAYEQYF; CDR3nt: TGTGCCAGCAGCCAACTATCCCCGGCGCAGGGAAGGGCCTACGAGCAGTACTTC
j_gene: TRBJ1-5; abundance: .; d_gene: .; v_gene: TRBV19; CDR3aa: CASNRWGGNQPQHF; CDR3nt: TGTGCCAGTAACCGCTGGGGAGGTAATCAGCCCCAGCATTTT
j_gene: TRBJ1-2; abundance: once; d_gene: .; v_gene: TRBV6-5; CDR3aa: CASSHRYLGYGYTF; CDR3nt: TGTGCCAGCAGTCACAGGTATTTGGGCTATGGCTACACCTTC
j_gene: TRBJ2-5; abundance: .; d_gene: .; v_gene: TRBV14; CDR3aa: CASSPIAGGETQYF; CDR3nt: TGTGCCAGCAGCCCTATTGCGGGCGGGGAGACCCAGTACTTC
j_gene: TRBJ1-1; abundance: .; d_gene: TRBD1; v_gene: TRBV28; CDR3aa: CASSDPGQGGTEAFF; CDR3nt: TGTGCCAGCAGTGACCCGGGACAGGGCGGTACTGAAGCTTTCTTT